This TCR beta chain was retrieved from a study of CD8+ T cells in alopecia areata (dated by TCRdb to 2016 to 2019). At the level of the whole study: Treated patients were enrolled in an open-label pilot trial of oral tofacitinib, 5 to 10 mg twice daily, for moderate-to-severe alopecia areata. Tofacitinib-treated patients had biopsies at baseline and at 4 and 24 weeks of treatment, with a later scalp biopsy in several patients. The RNA source kit depended on sample type: the PAXgene miRNA kit for fixed scalp, the miRNeasy kit for PBMCs, and the RNeasy kit for mouse skin. Scalp clonality was compared among normal scalp (n=4), patchy alopecia areata scalp (n=8), and alopecia totalis/universalis scalp (n=8). Disease severity in treated patients was measured with the SALT score, which quantifies the percentage of affected scalp surface area. High-throughput TCRbeta sequencing was used to examine T cell clonal expansion in alopecia areata in both the C3H/HeJ mouse model and human patients. Amplification of TCRbeta CDR3 regions was done by immunoSEQ multiplex PCR using 35 Vbeta forward primers and 13 Jbeta reverse primers. In humans, TCRbeta sequencing was performed on scalp tissue and on sorted CD4+ and CD8+ peripheral blood T cells from healthy controls and from patients with patchy or totalis/universalis alopecia areata. Tofacitinib was administered for 6 to 18 months, and 6 months of follow-up off drug were then conducted to assess delayed response and recurrence.

Notes on this clone: Its cognate antigen has yet to be identified. The record has no base qualities; no much larger clone is one base away.

According to the study, the label for this sample's time point signals: less than 30 weeks on oral tofacitinib. The treatment or condition tag for this specimen amounts to: oral pan-JAK inhibitor, 5-10 mg twice daily. Lesional scalp punch biopsies and peripheral blood were obtained from alopecia areata patients. After PBMCs were isolated by density centrifugation and stained for CD3, CD4 and CD8, a FACSAria was used to sort CD4+ and CD8+ T cells. Library creation used the immunoSEQ multiplex PCR assay. RNA was extracted from all samples and reverse transcribed into cDNA as template for TCR sequencing. First-strand cDNA was synthesized using SuperScript III with a 2:1 mix of oligo-dT and random hexamers. A synthetic immune receptor repertoire was used to gauge amplification bias, and whatever bias remained was removed computationally. In the authors' own workflow: After raw reads were preprocessed to remove errors, the CDR3 was defined following IMGT conventions as running from the conserved cysteine to phenylalanine. Clonality was computed by normalizing Shannon entropy by log2 of the number of productive unique TCRs and subtracting the result from 1. CD4 or CD8 identity of scalp clones was inferred by cross-referencing scalp TCRbeta sequences with sorted blood CD4 and CD8 repertoires. TCRdb's version of the immuneACCESS table is confined to in-frame rearrangements and falls short of the full clone set. An unresolved V gene accounts for under half of the shortfall where checked; the remainder is of unknown origin. The V and J calls and clone size were taken over from that table, and D and trimming were inferred from the DNA. The sample table lists 150,000 to 200,000 clones, around three fifths of them with a count of one. The ten biggest clones cover under 1.2% of the sample.

Results the study describes overall, beyond this receptor: Many expanded lesional clones were found to persist in scalp and blood during tofacitinib treatment, and relapse after treatment cessation may be partly explained by this persistence. Unlike mouse skin, where gammadelta T cells dominate, normal human skin contains resident alphabeta T cells that get sequenced too, which complicates analysis of the scalp TCR repertoire. Scalp clonality and the number of expanded CD8+ clones among the top 100 scalp clones were significantly decreased by tofacitinib. Lesional scalp, especially in alopecia totalis/universalis, showed higher clonality and more expanded CD8+ clones than normal scalp, suggesting antigenic drive. The treated cohort was small, with a single nonresponder, so links between baseline CD8+ expansion and response need larger studies. TCR sequences shared between patients were less clear than in mice, possibly partly because of HLA diversity in the patient population.

CDR1 GTSNPN and CDR2 SVGIG are derived from the germline V gene (reference sequence). The CDR3 goes from the cysteine to the phenylalanine over 15 residues. CDR3 DNA is the only sequence kept; it has 45 bases, read in frame from the first base. The junction shows trimming of 3 bases on V and 0 bases on J, and the gene matches do not reach 5 bases of it. The origin of this receptor is a human donor with alopecia areata. The material sequenced was CD4+ T cells sorted from blood, taken at week 24, from a patient treated with tofacitinib. The sequence is built from TRBV30 and TRBJ1-5, with TRBD1 matching 7 junction bases. The bases read TGTGCCTGGAGGGCAGGGGGTTATAGCAATCAGCCCCAGCATTTT. Its translation is CAWRAGGYSNQPQHF. Joined to the reference TRBV30 and TRBJ1-5 proteins, this CDR3 gives the full variable domain: SQTIHQWPATLVQPVGSPLSLECTVEGTSNPNLYWYRQAAGRGLQLLFYSVGIGQISSEVPQNLSASRPQDRQFILSSKKLLLSDSGFYLCAWRAGGYSNQPQHFGDGTRLSIL.